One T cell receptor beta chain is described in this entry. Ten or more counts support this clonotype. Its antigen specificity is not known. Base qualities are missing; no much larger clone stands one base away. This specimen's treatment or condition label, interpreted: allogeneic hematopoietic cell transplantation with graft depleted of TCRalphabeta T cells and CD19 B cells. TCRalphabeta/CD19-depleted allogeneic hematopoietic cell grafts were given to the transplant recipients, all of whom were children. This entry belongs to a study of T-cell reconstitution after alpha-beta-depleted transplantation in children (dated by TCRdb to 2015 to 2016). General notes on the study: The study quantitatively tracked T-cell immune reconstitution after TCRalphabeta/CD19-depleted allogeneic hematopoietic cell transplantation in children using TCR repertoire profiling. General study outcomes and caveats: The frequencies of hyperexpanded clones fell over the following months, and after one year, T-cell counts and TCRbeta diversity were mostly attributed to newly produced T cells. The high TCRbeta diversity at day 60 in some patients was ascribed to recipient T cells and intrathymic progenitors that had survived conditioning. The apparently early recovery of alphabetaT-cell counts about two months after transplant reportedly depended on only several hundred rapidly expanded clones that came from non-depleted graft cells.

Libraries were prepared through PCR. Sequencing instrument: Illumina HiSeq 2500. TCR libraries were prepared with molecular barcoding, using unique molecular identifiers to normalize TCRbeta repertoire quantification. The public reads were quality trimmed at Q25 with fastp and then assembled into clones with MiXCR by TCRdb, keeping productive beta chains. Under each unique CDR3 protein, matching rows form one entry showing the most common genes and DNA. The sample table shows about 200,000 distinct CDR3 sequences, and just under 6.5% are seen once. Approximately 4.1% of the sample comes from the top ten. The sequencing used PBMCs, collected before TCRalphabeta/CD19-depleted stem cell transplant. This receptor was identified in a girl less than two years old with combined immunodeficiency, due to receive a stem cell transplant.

The CDR3 here reads CASSLASAAIGEKLFF. The nucleotide sequence reads as follows: TGCGCCAGCAGCTTGGCATCGGCGGCGATTGGGGAAAAACTGTTTTTT. Recombination linked TRBV5-1 to TRBJ1-4, with the D gene too uncertain to name. The junction shows trimming of 0 bases on V and 8 bases on J, plus 17 bases between the germline ends. CDR1 and CDR2, per the germline V gene, are SGHRS and YFSETQ. Spanning cysteine to phenylalanine, the CDR3 consists of 16 amino acids. The read is trimmed to its CDR3 DNA, 48 bases read in frame from base 1.